These T cell receptor beta chains were read from a single sample in a study of T cell responses to AZD1222 COVID-19 vaccine. Produced via immunoSEQ multiplex PCR; TCRdb's table is partial and in-frame only. The data show about 120,000 clones, over 75% seen once. The source was peripheral blood, collected on day 0 of AZD1222 vaccination. The receptors derive from an adult in good health. Both conserved end residues are part of each CDR3. Each record gives: J gene, V gene, clone size, D gene, CDR3 DNA, CDR3 protein. A D gene is named only where the DNA matches it firmly. Clone size is stated in some rows and not others, as once, few, many or a class when expanded.

j_call: TRBJ2-5
v_call: TRBV15
clone_size: .
d_call: .
cdr3_nt: TGTGCCACCAGCAGATCGCGAGCGGAGACCCAGTACTTC
cdr3_aa: CATSRSRAETQYF

j_call: TRBJ2-7
v_call: TRBV29-1
clone_size: .
d_call: .
cdr3_nt: TGCAGCGTTGGGGACCTCTACGAGCAGTACTTC
cdr3_aa: CSVGDLYEQYF

j_call: TRBJ1-5
v_call: TRBV7-2
clone_size: .
d_call: .
cdr3_nt: TGTGCCAGCAGCTTAATGGCAGTCGGCAATCAGCCCCAGCATTTT
cdr3_aa: CASSLMAVGNQPQHF

j_call: TRBJ2-7
v_call: TRBV11-1
clone_size: .
d_call: .
cdr3_nt: TGTGCCAGCAGCTTAGGGACATTCACCTACGAGCAGTACTTC
cdr3_aa: CASSLGTFTYEQYF

j_call: TRBJ1-1
v_call: TRBV15
clone_size: .
d_call: .
cdr3_nt: TGTGCCACCAGCAGAGGTGGGGGTGGGTACATGAACACTGAAGCTTTCTTT
cdr3_aa: CATSRGGGGYMNTEAFF

j_call: TRBJ1-6
v_call: TRBV5-6
clone_size: .
d_call: .
cdr3_nt: TGTGCCAGCAGCTTGGCGGGCGGGAATAATTCACCCCTCCACTTT
cdr3_aa: CASSLAGGNNSPLHF

j_call: TRBJ1-3
v_call: TRBV19
clone_size: .
d_call: TRBD1
cdr3_nt: TGTGCCGCCAGCAGGGGGTCGATCTCTGGAAACACCATATATTTT
cdr3_aa: CAASRGSISGNTIYF

j_call: TRBJ1-5
v_call: TRBV19
clone_size: .
d_call: .
cdr3_nt: TGTGCCAGTTACCCGACAAGACAGTATATCCTCAATCAGCCCCAGCATTTT
cdr3_aa: CASYPTRQYILNQPQHF

j_call: TRBJ1-3
v_call: TRBV28
clone_size: .
d_call: .
cdr3_nt: TGTGCCAGCAGTCCTCCCGAATTCTCTGGAAACACCATATATTTT
cdr3_aa: CASSPPEFSGNTIYF

j_call: TRBJ2-5
v_call: TRBV23-1
clone_size: .
d_call: .
cdr3_nt: TGCGCCAGCAGTCAATCCCAGATACTGAGGTACTTC
cdr3_aa: CASSQSQILRYF

j_call: TRBJ2-1
v_call: TRBV7-3
clone_size: .
d_call: TRBD2
cdr3_nt: TGTGCCAGCAGCCCGGTTAGCGGGAGTCTCAATGAGCAGTTCTTC
cdr3_aa: CASSPVSGSLNEQFF

j_call: TRBJ2-1
v_call: TRBV11-2
clone_size: .
d_call: .
cdr3_nt: TGTGCCAGCAGCTTAGCTTCTGGCTACAATGAGCAGTTCTTC
cdr3_aa: CASSLASGYNEQFF

j_call: TRBJ1-5
v_call: TRBV6-5
clone_size: .
d_call: TRBD1
cdr3_nt: TGTGCCAGCAGCAGGGACAGTAAGTTTCAGCCCCAGCATTTT
cdr3_aa: CASSRDSKFQPQHF

j_call: TRBJ2-2
v_call: TRBV14
clone_size: .
d_call: .
cdr3_nt: TGTGCCAGCAGCCAGCGGGAATTCACCGGGGAGCTGTTTTTT
cdr3_aa: CASSQREFTGELFF

j_call: TRBJ1-3
v_call: TRBV19
clone_size: .
d_call: .
cdr3_nt: TGTGCCAGTAGTACCACGGCGGGTGGAAACACCATATATTTT
cdr3_aa: CASSTTAGGNTIYF

j_call: TRBJ2-5
v_call: TRBV20-1
clone_size: .
d_call: .
cdr3_nt: TGCAGTGCTAGTCAACAGGGAGAGACCCAGTACTTC
cdr3_aa: CSASQQGETQYF

j_call: TRBJ2-7
v_call: TRBV27
clone_size: .
d_call: .
cdr3_nt: TGTGCCAGCAGTTTACAGCGGGCCAGGCGCGAGCAGTACTTC
cdr3_aa: CASSLQRARREQYF

j_call: TRBJ1-2
v_call: TRBV12-3/TRBV12-4
clone_size: .
d_call: .
cdr3_nt: TGTGCCAGCAGTTTTCGAGGGGCTCATGGCTACACCTTC
cdr3_aa: CASSFRGAHGYTF

j_call: TRBJ2-3
v_call: TRBV4-2
clone_size: .
d_call: TRBD2
cdr3_nt: TGTGCCAGCGCCGGGCGGGGAATGTTGCGGGAGGATACGCAGTATTTT
cdr3_aa: CASAGRGMLREDTQYF

j_call: TRBJ1-5
v_call: TRBV6-5
clone_size: .
d_call: .
cdr3_nt: TGTGCCAGCAGTTACTCGGGGGGATGGCCCCAGCATTTT
cdr3_aa: CASSYSGGWPQHF

j_call: TRBJ1-2
v_call: TRBV6-5
clone_size: .
d_call: TRBD1
cdr3_nt: TGTGCCAGCAGTTCCGACAGGGGAAACAACTATGGCTACACCTTC
cdr3_aa: CASSSDRGNNYGYTF

j_call: TRBJ2-7
v_call: TRBV7-2
clone_size: .
d_call: TRBD2
cdr3_nt: TGTGCCAGCAGCTTAGGGGGCGGGGGTCCCTACGAGCAGTACTTC
cdr3_aa: CASSLGGGGPYEQYF

j_call: TRBJ1-5
v_call: TRBV4-1
clone_size: .
d_call: TRBD1
cdr3_nt: TGCGCCAGCAGCCAAGAAAGGGGGCTCGTTAGCAATCAGCCCCAGCATTTT
cdr3_aa: CASSQERGLVSNQPQHF

j_call: TRBJ1-1
v_call: TRBV3-1/TRBV3-2
clone_size: once
d_call: TRBD1
cdr3_nt: TGTGCCAGCAGCCCTGGACAGGGTGCGTGGACTGAAGCTTTCTTT
cdr3_aa: CASSPGQGAWTEAFF

j_call: TRBJ2-7
v_call: TRBV30
clone_size: .
d_call: .
cdr3_nt: TGTGCCTGGAGTGGACACTACGAGCAGTACTTC
cdr3_aa: CAWSGHYEQYF

j_call: TRBJ2-6
v_call: TRBV27
clone_size: .
d_call: .
cdr3_nt: TGTGCCAGTAGTAGCTCTGGGGCCAACGTCCTGACTTTC
cdr3_aa: CASSSSGANVLTF

j_call: TRBJ1-1
v_call: TRBV27
clone_size: .
d_call: .
cdr3_nt: TGTGCCAGCAGTCGGACAGACTTGAACACTGAAGCTTTCTTT
cdr3_aa: CASSRTDLNTEAFF

j_call: TRBJ2-2
v_call: TRBV23-1
clone_size: .
d_call: .
cdr3_nt: TGCGCCAGCAGTCAATCGAGGATACCGAACACCGGGGAGCTGTTTTTT
cdr3_aa: CASSQSRIPNTGELFF

j_call: TRBJ1-3
v_call: TRBV19
clone_size: .
d_call: TRBD1
cdr3_nt: TGTGCCAGTAGTACCGGACAGGGGATGGGAAACACCATATATTTT
cdr3_aa: CASSTGQGMGNTIYF